This T cell receptor beta chain was documented in a study of T-cell reconstitution after alpha-beta-depleted transplantation in children. TCRbeta library construction was performed incorporating unique molecular identifiers. A single record per CDR3 protein comes from TCRdb applying MiXCR to the PCR reads. The sample lists about 540,000 distinct CDR3 sequences, approximately 20% occurring once. This clonotype showed up just a few times. V dropped 3 bases and J dropped 6; count of bases not matched to a gene: 8. The CDR3 extends over 14 amino acids. The receptor was derived from a human donor who donated a stem cell graft to a child with acute lymphoblastic leukemia. This chain connects TRBV12-3 or TRBV12-4 to TRBJ2-7, with 7 bases that match TRBD1. The material sequenced was PBMCs from the stem cell graft donor, taken from the stem cell graft. CDR3 in DNA: TGTGCCAGCAGTTTCAATCCCTCAGGGGGCGAGCAGTACTTC. This gives the protein CASSFNPSGGEQYF.